The 23 T cell receptor beta chains listed next were all sequenced from one sample in a study of blood T cell repertoires in COVID-19. Libraries were prepared by immunoSEQ multiplex PCR; TCRdb keeps only in-frame clonotypes and omits some of them. The data contain hundreds of thousands of clones, roughly 80% of them seen just once; the ten biggest clones take up 6% to 9.5%. The sample was peripheral blood. The receptors originated from an elderly woman with acute or convalescent COVID-19.

The rearrangement joins TRBV7-6 to TRBJ2-2; TRBD2 might be the D (6 bases). From germline, CDR1 is SGHVS and CDR2 FNYEAQ. The length of the CDR3 is 17 residues. The V end lost 0 bases, the J end lost 5 bases, and 16 bases lay between the germline ends. In nucleotides, the CDR3 is TGTGCCAGCAGCTTAGCGTCAGGCAGGGACTGGACCGGGGAGCTGTTTTTT. Protein: CASSLASGRDWTGELFF.

This rearrangement joins TRBV7-9 to TRBJ1-5, with a possible D match to TRBD1 (5 bases). The V end lost 5 bases, the J end lost 0 bases, and 11 bases lay between the germline ends. The CDR3 is 15 residues long. Germline lookup yields CDR1 SEHNR and CDR2 FQNEAQ (reference sequence). Written as DNA, the CDR3 is TGTGCCAGCAGCCCCCGGGGGGATAGCAATCAGCCCCAGCATTTT. It codes for CASSPRGDSNQPQHF.

The chain is built from TRBV7-9 and TRBJ2-3, with 8 positions matching TRBD2. This CDR3 spans 14 amino acids. The V gene's germline CDR1 is SEHNR and CDR2 FQNEAQ (reference sequence). J gave up 4 bases and V 7 bases, and 7 bases lay outside the gene matches. The CDR3 here is CASTARREADTQYF. In DNA, the CDR3 is TGTGCCAGCACCGCGAGGCGGGAGGCAGATACGCAGTATTTT. Full variable domain (remainder filled in from reference TRBV7-9 and TRBJ2-3): DTGVSQNPRHKITKRGQNVTFRCDPISEHNRLYWYRQTLGQGPEFLTYFQNEAQLEKSRLLSDRFSAERPKGSFSTLEIQRTEQGDSAMYLCASTARREADTQYFGPGTRLTVL.

J is TRBJ2-7 and V is TRBV21-1; the table's D call, TRBD2, was not checked against the DNA. TRBV21-1 is reported as a pseudogene. The CDR3 length is 11 residues. The CDR3 bases are TGTGCCGCCAAGCGGGATGACGAGCAGTACTTC. As protein: CAAKRDDEQYF.

The chain joins TRBV5-4 to TRBJ2-2; possibly TRBD1 for D (7 bases). The CDR3 runs 15 residues. CDR1 and CDR2 (germline): SGHNT, YYREEE (reference sequence). V gave up 4 bases and J gave up 1 base, with 11 bases separating them. The CDR3 loop is CASSRQGGNTGELFF. CDR3 sequence (DNA): TGTGCCAGCAGCCGACAGGGAGGGAACACCGGGGAGCTGTTTTTT.

This chain connects TRBV19 to TRBJ2-1; 9 nucleotides agree with TRBD2. Trimming took 4 bases from V and 1 from J; bases not matched to a gene: 5. The germline V gene encodes CDR1 LNHDA and CDR2 SQIVND (reference sequence). The CDR3 is 16 amino acids. The CDR3 DNA is TGTGCCAGTAGTAGACTAGCGGAGATATCCTACAATGAGCAGTTCTTC. As protein: CASSRLAEISYNEQFF.

The chain is built from TRBV7-9 and TRBJ1-5; a possible D gene is TRBD1 (5 bases). Between the trimmed V and J ends, which lost 5 bases and 7 bases, there was a span of 12 bases. This CDR3 has 13 amino acids. From germline, CDR1 is SEHNR and CDR2 FQNEAQ (reference sequence). The CDR3 region is CASSVGGDQPQHF. CDR3 coding DNA: TGTGCCAGCAGCGTCGGAGGGGACCAGCCCCAGCATTTT.

This chain connects TRBV19 to TRBJ1-6; a weak D match, TRBD1 (6 bases). This CDR3 has 14 residues. V lost 3 bases to trimming and J lost 5 bases, with 8 bases between them. Germline loops: CDR1 LNHDA, CDR2 SQIVND (reference sequence). The CDR3 region is CASSIGQNNSPLHF. As DNA, the CDR3 is TGTGCCAGTAGTATTGGACAGAATAATTCACCCCTCCACTTT.

The rearrangement links TRBV11-2 to TRBJ2-7; TRBD2 agrees at 9 bases. This CDR3 contains 15 residues. From germline, CDR1 is SGHAT and CDR2 FQNNGV. The V and J ends lost 1 base and 6 bases, in that order; junction bases with no gene match: 7. The CDR3 bases are TGTGCCAGCAGCTTAGCTGGCGGGAGGGACGGCGAGCAGTACTTC. Protein: CASSLAGGRDGEQYF.

This clone was found many times. The V gene is TRBV21-1, the J gene TRBJ2-1; TRBD1 is taken as the D call from the table, unchecked against the DNA. TRBV21-1 counts as a pseudogene. This CDR3 has 10 amino acids. The DNA for the CDR3 is TGTGCCAGGGGGACATCCCCCCGGTTCTTC. As protein: CARGTSPRFF.

This clone was picked up a small number of times. The chain is built from TRBV19 and TRBJ2-5; TRBD2 aligns across 8 bases. The germline V gene has CDR1 LNHDA and CDR2 SQIVND (reference sequence). The CDR3 has 13 residues. The junction had 1 base not matched to a gene; V was cut back by 6 bases and J by 1 base. The CDR3 nucleotides are TGTGCCAGTAGCGGGAGGGTCCAAGAGACCCAGTACTTC. This sequence encodes CASSGRVQETQYF. The whole variable domain, filled in from reference TRBV19 and TRBJ2-5, reads DGGITQSPKYLFRKEGQNVTLSCEQNLNHDAMYWYRQDPGQGLRLIYYSQIVNDFQKGDIAEGYSVSREKKESFPLTVTSAQKNPTAFYLCASSGRVQETQYFGPGTRLLVL.

The V call is TRBV14, the J call TRBJ1-1, with D possibly matching TRBD1 (5 bases). CDR1 and CDR2 (germline): SGHDN, FVKESK. The V gene lost 1 base and the J gene lost 0 bases, with 9 bases spanning the gap. This CDR3 spans 15 amino acids. The CDR3 sequence: CASSQGGGMNTEAFF. The CDR3 DNA reads TGTGCCAGCAGCCAAGGCGGGGGAATGAACACTGAAGCTTTCTTT. Full variable domain (outside the CDR3, taken from reference TRBV14 and TRBJ1-1): EAGVTQFPSHSVIEKGQTVTLRCDPISGHDNLYWYRRVMGKEIKFLLHFVKESKQDESGMPNNRFLAERTGGTYSTLKVQPAELEDSGVYFCASSQGGGMNTEAFFGQGTRLTVV.

The V gene is TRBV4-1, the J gene TRBJ2-3; 10 bases fit TRBD1. Unmatched junction bases numbered 5, after V lost 4 bases and J lost 1 base. Germline V lookup: CDR1 MGHRA, CDR2 YSYEKL. The CDR3 has 16 amino acids. The DNA for the CDR3 is TGCGCCAGCAGCCGACAAGGGACAGGGGGCACAGATACGCAGTATTTT. Residues: CASSRQGTGGTDTQYF.

This clone has a handful of counts. This rearrangement joins TRBV29-1 to TRBJ1-4; D perhaps matches TRBD1 (5 bases). Germline CDR1 and CDR2: SQVTM and ANQGSEA. The CDR3 runs 14 residues. The ends were cut back, 0 bases at V and 10 bases at J, with 15 bases in the middle. The CDR3 coding sequence is TGCAGCGTTGAAGATCTAAGGGGTAAAGGAAAACTGTTTTTT. This sequence encodes CSVEDLRGKGKLFF.

This clone was seen a handful of times. This chain links TRBV2 with TRBJ2-7; D remains unclear. Germline V gene sequence: CDR1 SNHLY, CDR2 FYNNEI. The V and J ends lost 5 bases and 4 bases respectively, with 3 bases between them. The CDR3 length is 10 residues. The CDR3 loop reads CASSLYEQYF. In nucleotides, the CDR3 is TGTGCCAGCAGTTTATACGAGCAGTACTTC.

The chain uses TRBV3-1 (or the pseudogene TRBV3-2) and TRBJ2-2; 10 bases line up with TRBD1. In germline, CDR1 is LGHDT, CDR2 YNNKEL (reference sequence). Trimming at V came to 4 bases and at J to 4 bases, leaving 6 bases not matched to a gene. This CDR3 spans 16 amino acids. The CDR3 DNA is TGTGCCAGCAGCCCCCGCCGGACAGGGGGCACCGGGGAGCTGTTTTTT. Amino acid sequence: CASSPRRTGGTGELFF.

This sequence joins TRBV7-9 and TRBJ1-5; D not resolved. There are 13 residues in the CDR3. The V gene lost 1 base and the J gene lost 8 bases, with 9 bases spanning the gap. Germline assignment: CDR1 SEHNR and CDR2 FQNEAQ (reference sequence). The DNA of the CDR3 is TGTGCCAGCAGCTTAGGACGTCGGGAGCCCCAGCATTTT. Protein: CASSLGRREPQHF.

V usage is TRBV30 and J usage is TRBJ1-3, with TRBD1 identical over 8 bases. Germline CDR1 is GTSNPN and CDR2 is SVGIG (reference sequence). Trimming at V came to 5 bases and at J to 8 bases, leaving 14 bases not matched to a gene. The CDR3 sequence is 15 residues long. CDR3 nucleotide sequence: TGTGCCTGGGGTCTAAACAGACAGGGGACAGACACCATATATTTT. Translation gives CAWGLNRQGTDTIYF. Supplemented by reference TRBV30 and TRBJ1-3, the full variable domain reads SQTIHQWPATLVQPVGSPLSLECTVEGTSNPNLYWYRQAAGRGLQLLFYSVGIGQISSEVPQNLSASRPQDRQFILSSKKLLLSDSGFYLCAWGLNRQGTDTIYFGEGSWLTVV.

J is TRBJ2-5 and V is TRBV18, with D possibly TRBD2 on 5 matching bases. The V gene lost 5 bases and the J gene lost 2 bases, with 15 bases spanning the gap. The CDR3 totals 15 residues. Germline CDR1 KGHSH, CDR2 LQKENI. DNA of the CDR3: TGTGCCAGCTCAGAGGGTAACGGACCACAAGAGACCCAGTACTTC. It codes for CASSEGNGPQETQYF.

The chain couples TRBV20-1 to TRBJ2-1, with D perhaps matching TRBD2 (5 bases). Germline assignment: CDR1 DFQATT and CDR2 SNEGSKA (reference sequence). The CDR3 extends over 15 amino acids. Between the trimmed V and J ends, which lost 3 bases and 5 bases, there was a span of 17 bases. The CDR3 nucleotides are TGCAGTGCTAGTTGGGGTGACTATCGCAACAATGAGCAGTTCTTC. Translated, it gives CSASWGDYRNNEQFF.

V usage is TRBV5-4 and J usage is TRBJ1-2, with D possibly matching TRBD1 (5 bases). This CDR3 is 13 amino acids long. Germline assignment: CDR1 SGHNT and CDR2 YYREEE (reference sequence). V lost 4 bases, J lost 10 bases, and 17 bases lay in between. CDR3: CASSPDRAMIYTF. Here the CDR3 DNA reads TGTGCCAGCAGCCCCGACAGAGCCATGATCTACACCTTC.

The J gene is TRBJ2-3, the V gene TRBV10-3; 8 nucleotides match TRBD1. V lost 4 bases, J lost 1 base, and 10 bases stayed unmatched. Germline V gene sequence: CDR1 ENHRY, CDR2 SYGVKD. There are 17 residues in the CDR3. The CDR3 DNA sequence: TGTGCCATCAGTGCCACCCTAGGGACAGGACGCACAGATACGCAGTATTTT. Its translation is CAISATLGTGRTDTQYF.

In its sample, this clone was seen a few times. DNA for the CDR3: TGTGCCAGTAGTATAGGGGCGGTGGTGGGACTAAATTCACCCCTCCACTTT. Amino acids: CASSIGAVVGLNSPLHF. The chain is built from TRBV19 and TRBJ1-6, with D tentatively TRBD1 (5 bases). CDR3 length: 17 residues. Germline assignment: CDR1 LNHDA and CDR2 SQIVND (reference sequence). Trimming removed 1 base at V and 7 bases at J, with 17 bases between.